This T cell receptor (beta chain) comes out of a study of vaccination effects on CD4 cells after COVID-19. Background on the study: Each of three convalescent patients underwent sampling at an early and a late point after vaccination. Post-vaccine sampling occurred a median 72 days after the second dose.

For this clone: Its target is unknown.

With more than 9 days of culture completed, CD4+ T cells were isolated. Between March and December 2020, the person had a SARS-CoV-2 infection that PCR confirmed. Two-dose vaccination with either BNT162b2 or mRNA-1273 was given to the participants. Cultures had half their medium replaced with IL-2 medium on days 3 and 7. Libraries were prepared by immunoSEQ multiplex PCR; TCRdb keeps only in-frame clonotypes and omits some of them. The sample comprises around 50,000 clones, over 60% of which are singletons, and approximately 5.1% rests with the top ten. The CDR3 has 15 residues. Germline CDR1 and CDR2: SGDLS and YYNGEE. The ends were cut back, 0 bases at V and 2 bases at J, with 11 bases in the middle.

The TCR originated in a human donor who had a prior SARS-CoV-2 infection. The input for sequencing was CD4+ T cells from PBMCs cultured without peptide, taken after COVID-19 vaccination. V is TRBV9 and J is TRBJ2-5; D is possibly TRBD2 (7 bases). CDR3 amino acids: CASSVEGGGQETQYF. The DNA for the CDR3 is TGTGCCAGCAGCGTAGAGGGAGGGGGTCAAGAGACCCAGTACTTC.